The 26 T cell receptor beta chains below were found in one sample sequenced in a study of cytotoxic CD8 clonotypes in ibrutinib-treated CLL. Clones were read by immunoSEQ multiplex PCR, and TCRdb kept only the in-frame ones, dropping some. The sample holds some 70,000 clones; 68% are singletons and the top ten take approximately 6%. The sample consisted of PBMCs, taken after 12 months of ibrutinib treatment. The receptors stem from a human donor with chronic lymphocytic leukemia.

The chain links TRBV9 to TRBJ1-1, with a possible D match to TRBD1 (5 bases). V shed 2 bases and J shed 2 bases, with 10 bases lying between them. The CDR3 length is 14 residues. Germline V gives CDR1 SGDLS, CDR2 YYNGEE. In DNA, the CDR3 is TGTGCCAGCAGCGTTGGGCAGGGAAACACTGAAGCTTTCTTT. Translated, it gives CASSVGQGNTEAFF. The whole variable domain, remainder taken from reference TRBV9 and TRBJ1-1, is DSGVTQTPKHLITATGQRVTLRCSPRSGDLSVYWYQQSLDQGLQFLIQYYNGEERAKGNILERFSAQQFPDLHSELNLSSLELGDSALYFCASSVGQGNTEAFFGQGTRLTVV.

The rearrangement links TRBV7-2 to TRBJ1-2; a weak D match, TRBD1 (6 bases). Germline-derived CDR1 and CDR2 are SGHTA and FQGNSA. This CDR3 has 15 residues. The ends were cut back, 4 bases at V and 6 bases at J, with 18 bases in the middle. The chain's CDR3 is CASSWSLQGWDGYTF. The CDR3 DNA is TGTGCCAGCAGCTGGTCCTTACAGGGCTGGGATGGCTACACCTTC.

This clone has just a few counts. This chain links TRBV25-1 with TRBJ2-7; D might be TRBD2 (5 bases). Trimming removed 4 bases from V and 5 bases from J, with 15 bases in between. CDR1 is MGHDK, CDR2 SYGVNS, per germline. This CDR3 has 14 amino acids. The CDR3 DNA reads TGTGCCAGCAGTGGATGGAGGAGCCGAGACGAGCAGTACTTC. It specifies CASSGWRSRDEQYF.

The rearrangement links TRBV7-4 to TRBJ1-1; 9 nucleotides match TRBD1. Germline CDR1 reads SGHVT; CDR2 reads SQSDAQ. The V segment lost 3 bases and the J segment 4 bases; nucleotides outside the gene matches: 12. This CDR3 contains 17 residues. CDR3 region: CASSFPTGGKECTEAFF. The CDR3 bases are TGTGCCAGCAGCTTCCCGACAGGGGGAAAGGAATGCACTGAAGCTTTCTTT.

The chain uses TRBV11-2 and TRBJ1-2; 9 bases are a match to TRBD1. Germline V gives CDR1 SGHAT, CDR2 FQNNGV. The ends lost 7 bases at V and 8 bases at J; junction bases unmatched: 8. The CDR3 totals 13 residues. This chain's CDR3 is CASTLDRGTGYTF. CDR3 DNA: TGTGCCAGCACCCTAGACAGGGGGACGGGCTACACCTTC. Full variable domain (missing parts from reference TRBV11-2 and TRBJ1-2): EAGVAQSPRYKIIEKRQSVAFWCNPISGHATLYWYQQILGQGPKLLIQFQNNGVVDDSQLPKDRFSAERLKGVDSTLKIQPAKLEDSAVYLCASTLDRGTGYTFGSGTRLTVV.

The chain couples TRBV18 to TRBJ1-2; 7 positions agree with TRBD1. The ends lost 6 bases at V and 6 bases at J; junction bases unmatched: 4. Germline CDR1 and CDR2: KGHSH and LQKENI. The length of the CDR3 is 12 residues. The CDR3 coding sequence is TGTGCCAGCTCCCGACAGGGAGATGGCTACACCTTC. This codes for CASSRQGDGYTF.

The genes are TRBV5-4 and TRBJ2-1; TRBD1 agrees at 7 bases. CDR1 is SGHNT and CDR2 is YYREEE in the germline V gene (reference sequence). The V segment lost 4 bases and the J segment 8 bases; nucleotides outside the gene matches: 6. The CDR3 covers 13 residues. CDR3 sequence: CASSVGTDDEQFF. The CDR3 DNA follows: TGTGCCAGCAGCGTCGGGACAGACGATGAGCAGTTCTTC.

The CDR3 coding sequence is TGTGCCAGCAGCAACACCCCCGGCTCTGGAAACACCATATATTTT. Translated, it gives CASSNTPGSGNTIYF. J is TRBJ1-3 and V is TRBV7-9, with no clear D. With 5 bases removed from V and 0 bases from J, the gap between germline ends came to 11 bases. Germline CDR1 and CDR2: SEHNR and FQNEAQ (reference sequence). The CDR3 loop spans 15 amino acids.

V gene TRBV12-5 combines with J gene TRBJ2-7; a weak D match, TRBD1 (6 bases). CDR3 size: 13 residues. The germline CDR1 and CDR2 sequences are LGHNT and FRNRAP. Trimming cost V 9 bases and J 2 bases, with 14 bases left between them. This CDR3 is CASNRDTAYEQYF. CDR3 in DNA: TGTGCTAGCAACCGGGACACCGCCTACGAGCAGTACTTC.

The DNA of the CDR3 is TGTGCCAGCAGCAATAGGGACAGGCACAATGAAAAACTGTTTTTT. Its translation is CASSNRDRHNEKLFF. The chain has TRBV7-2 and TRBJ1-4, with 8 bases that match TRBD1. CDR3 length: 15 amino acids. V shed 5 bases and J 5 bases; nucleotides not matched to a gene: 7. Germline V CDR1 and CDR2: SGHTA, FQGNSA.

The V call is TRBV11-3, the J call TRBJ1-6; D is undetermined. From germline, CDR1 is SGHNT and CDR2 YENEEA. The CDR3 spans 13 residues. V lost 1 base and J 8 bases, leaving 6 bases between the germline ends. CDR3 DNA sequence: TGTGCCAGCAGCTTAGGATGGGATTCACCCCTCCACTTT. Amino acid sequence: CASSLGWDSPLHF.

The sample holds one count of this clone. The rearrangement links TRBV6-4 to TRBJ2-1; possibly TRBD1 for D (6 bases). The CDR3 is 13 amino acids. V dropped 3 bases and J dropped 3 bases, with 6 bases sitting between them. Germline CDR1 is MRHNA and CDR2 is SNTAGT. As DNA, the CDR3 is TGTGCCAGCAGTGAACAGGGCTACAATGAGCAGTTCTTC. It yields the protein CASSEQGYNEQFF.

This clone appeared a few times. The rearrangement joins TRBV12-5 to TRBJ1-5; unclear D gene. This CDR3 has 17 amino acids. Germline CDR1 is LGHNT and CDR2 is FRNRAP. Trimming shortened V by 1 base and J by 0 bases, and 13 bases separated the two germline ends. The CDR3 DNA reads TGTGCTAGTGGTTTGGGGTCCCGTGAATATAGCAATCAGCCCCAGCATTTT. Protein product: CASGLGSREYSNQPQHF.

This clone was detected only a few times. This sequence joins TRBV7-2 and TRBJ1-6, with 9 bases fitting TRBD1. The CDR3 is made up of 15 amino acids. Per germline, CDR1 SGHTA and CDR2 FQGNSA. V was clipped by 3 bases and J by 8 bases; unmatched bases: 5. Here the CDR3 reads CASSFGTGYDSPLHF. CDR3 nucleotides: TGTGCCAGCAGCTTCGGGACAGGGTACGATTCACCCCTCCACTTT.

This clone was counted only a few times. The gene calls are TRBV5-1 and TRBJ2-7; D not certain. Trimming shortened V by 0 bases and J by 4 bases, and 8 bases separated the two germline ends. The germline V gene encodes CDR1 SGHRS and CDR2 YFSETQ. The CDR3 consists of 13 residues. The CDR3 here is CASSLAIQYEQYF. The CDR3 region has the DNA TGCGCCAGCAGCTTGGCCATACAGTACGAGCAGTACTTC.

This clone has a handful of counts. The rearrangement uses TRBV19 and TRBJ1-4; D is ambiguous. This CDR3 has 17 amino acids. Germline lookup yields CDR1 LNHDA and CDR2 SQIVND (reference sequence). Trimming pared 3 bases from V and 4 bases from J, leaving 18 bases between. This CDR3 reads CASSISYSTSGNEKLFF. CDR3 bases: TGTGCCAGTAGTATCTCTTATTCCACTTCGGGTAATGAAAAACTGTTTTTT.

The table lists this clone with a few counts. This chain links TRBV7-2 with TRBJ2-3, with 7 bases aligning to TRBD2. The V segment lost 5 bases and the J segment 2 bases; nucleotides outside the gene matches: 7. CDR1 and CDR2 (germline): SGHTA, FQGNSA. CDR3 length equals 15 residues. The CDR3 DNA follows: TGTGCCAGCAGCCAGACGGGGGGACCCACAGATACGCAGTATTTT. It yields the protein CASSQTGGPTDTQYF.

The chain links TRBV7-8 to TRBJ1-3; 7 bases align to TRBD1. The trim removed 0 bases at V and 2 bases at J, leaving 7 bases unmatched. Per germline, CDR1 SGHVS and CDR2 FQNEAQ. The CDR3 totals 17 residues. DNA of the CDR3: TGTGCCAGCAGCTTAGCCGCGGGCAGGGGGGCTGGAAACACCATATATTTT. Its translation: CASSLAAGRGAGNTIYF.

V and J are TRBV5-5 and TRBJ1-1; perhaps TRBD1 as D (5 bases). CDR3 length: 15 amino acids. Germline V gene data show CDR1 as SGHKS and CDR2 as YYEKEE (reference sequence). Trimming left V 2 bases short and J 3 bases short, with 14 bases between. The CDR3 loop is CASSFLIGGDTEAFF. The CDR3 region has the DNA TGTGCCAGCAGCTTTCTCATCGGGGGTGACACTGAAGCTTTCTTT.

The chain joins TRBV5-4 to TRBJ2-2; 7 nucleotides match TRBD1. CDR1 is SGHNT, CDR2 YYREEE, per germline (reference sequence). CDR3 size: 16 residues. Germline trimming cut 3 bases from V and 7 bases from J; bases unmatched to any gene: 12. The CDR3 sequence is CASSSLYRGANGELFF. Written as DNA, the CDR3 is TGTGCCAGCAGCTCCCTCTACAGGGGCGCGAACGGGGAGCTGTTTTTT.

A few counts support this clone. V and J are TRBV2 and TRBJ1-2; tentative D call: TRBD1 (5 bases). V was shortened by 4 bases and J by 8 bases, with 11 bases between the two germline ends. The germline V gene has CDR1 SNHLY and CDR2 FYNNEI. CDR3 length: 12 residues. CDR3 DNA: TGTGCCAGCAGTGCGTATCCAGGGGGCTACACCTTC. Translation gives CASSAYPGGYTF.

The chain uses TRBV7-8 and TRBJ1-6; weak D call: TRBD1 (6 bases). This CDR3 spans 16 amino acids. Deletions cut 5 bases from V and 4 bases from J, with 15 bases between. Germline V gene data show CDR1 as SGHVS and CDR2 as FQNEAQ. The DNA of the CDR3 is TGTGCCAGCAGCAGCCGGGACATGTCTTATAATTCACCCCTCCACTTT. This gives the protein CASSSRDMSYNSPLHF.

This clone was seen once. The chain employs TRBV15 and TRBJ1-5, with 7 nucleotides matching TRBD1. Trimming cost V 0 bases and J 2 bases; bases outside gene matches: 7. This CDR3 contains 17 residues. Germline assignment: CDR1 LNHNV and CDR2 YYDKDF (reference sequence). CDR3 sequence (DNA): TGTGCCACCAGCAGAGATTACAGGGGAGTTGGCAATCAGCCCCAGCATTTT. Its protein product is CATSRDYRGVGNQPQHF.

The DNA for the CDR3 is TGTGCCAGCAGCTTAGGGGCTCAGGGGGCCGTCTATGGCTACACCTTC. Translated: CASSLGAQGAVYGYTF. The chain joins TRBV7-8 to TRBJ1-2; the match to TRBD1 covers 8 bases. CDR3 length: 16 amino acids. V dropped 1 base and J dropped 4; count of bases not matched to a gene: 8. CDR1 SGHVS and CDR2 FQNEAQ come from the germline V gene.

The chain joins TRBV7-2 to TRBJ1-5, with D hard to call. Germline V gene lookup returns CDR1 SGHTA and CDR2 FQGNSA. V was trimmed by 1 base and J by 3 bases, leaving 10 bases between them. CDR3 length: 15 amino acids. Here the CDR3 DNA reads TGTGCCAGCAGCTTAGGAAACAGCCCCAATCAGCCCCAGCATTTT. As protein: CASSLGNSPNQPQHF.

This sequence joins TRBV15 and TRBJ2-7, with 8 bases matching TRBD1. The CDR3 spans 13 residues. Germline lookup yields CDR1 LNHNV and CDR2 YYDKDF (reference sequence). V lost 4 bases to trimming and J lost 3 bases; unmatched junction nucleotides: 2. The CDR3, as DNA: TGTGCCACCAGCATCGACAGGGGCTACGAGCAGTACTTC. Translated, it gives CATSIDRGYEQYF.